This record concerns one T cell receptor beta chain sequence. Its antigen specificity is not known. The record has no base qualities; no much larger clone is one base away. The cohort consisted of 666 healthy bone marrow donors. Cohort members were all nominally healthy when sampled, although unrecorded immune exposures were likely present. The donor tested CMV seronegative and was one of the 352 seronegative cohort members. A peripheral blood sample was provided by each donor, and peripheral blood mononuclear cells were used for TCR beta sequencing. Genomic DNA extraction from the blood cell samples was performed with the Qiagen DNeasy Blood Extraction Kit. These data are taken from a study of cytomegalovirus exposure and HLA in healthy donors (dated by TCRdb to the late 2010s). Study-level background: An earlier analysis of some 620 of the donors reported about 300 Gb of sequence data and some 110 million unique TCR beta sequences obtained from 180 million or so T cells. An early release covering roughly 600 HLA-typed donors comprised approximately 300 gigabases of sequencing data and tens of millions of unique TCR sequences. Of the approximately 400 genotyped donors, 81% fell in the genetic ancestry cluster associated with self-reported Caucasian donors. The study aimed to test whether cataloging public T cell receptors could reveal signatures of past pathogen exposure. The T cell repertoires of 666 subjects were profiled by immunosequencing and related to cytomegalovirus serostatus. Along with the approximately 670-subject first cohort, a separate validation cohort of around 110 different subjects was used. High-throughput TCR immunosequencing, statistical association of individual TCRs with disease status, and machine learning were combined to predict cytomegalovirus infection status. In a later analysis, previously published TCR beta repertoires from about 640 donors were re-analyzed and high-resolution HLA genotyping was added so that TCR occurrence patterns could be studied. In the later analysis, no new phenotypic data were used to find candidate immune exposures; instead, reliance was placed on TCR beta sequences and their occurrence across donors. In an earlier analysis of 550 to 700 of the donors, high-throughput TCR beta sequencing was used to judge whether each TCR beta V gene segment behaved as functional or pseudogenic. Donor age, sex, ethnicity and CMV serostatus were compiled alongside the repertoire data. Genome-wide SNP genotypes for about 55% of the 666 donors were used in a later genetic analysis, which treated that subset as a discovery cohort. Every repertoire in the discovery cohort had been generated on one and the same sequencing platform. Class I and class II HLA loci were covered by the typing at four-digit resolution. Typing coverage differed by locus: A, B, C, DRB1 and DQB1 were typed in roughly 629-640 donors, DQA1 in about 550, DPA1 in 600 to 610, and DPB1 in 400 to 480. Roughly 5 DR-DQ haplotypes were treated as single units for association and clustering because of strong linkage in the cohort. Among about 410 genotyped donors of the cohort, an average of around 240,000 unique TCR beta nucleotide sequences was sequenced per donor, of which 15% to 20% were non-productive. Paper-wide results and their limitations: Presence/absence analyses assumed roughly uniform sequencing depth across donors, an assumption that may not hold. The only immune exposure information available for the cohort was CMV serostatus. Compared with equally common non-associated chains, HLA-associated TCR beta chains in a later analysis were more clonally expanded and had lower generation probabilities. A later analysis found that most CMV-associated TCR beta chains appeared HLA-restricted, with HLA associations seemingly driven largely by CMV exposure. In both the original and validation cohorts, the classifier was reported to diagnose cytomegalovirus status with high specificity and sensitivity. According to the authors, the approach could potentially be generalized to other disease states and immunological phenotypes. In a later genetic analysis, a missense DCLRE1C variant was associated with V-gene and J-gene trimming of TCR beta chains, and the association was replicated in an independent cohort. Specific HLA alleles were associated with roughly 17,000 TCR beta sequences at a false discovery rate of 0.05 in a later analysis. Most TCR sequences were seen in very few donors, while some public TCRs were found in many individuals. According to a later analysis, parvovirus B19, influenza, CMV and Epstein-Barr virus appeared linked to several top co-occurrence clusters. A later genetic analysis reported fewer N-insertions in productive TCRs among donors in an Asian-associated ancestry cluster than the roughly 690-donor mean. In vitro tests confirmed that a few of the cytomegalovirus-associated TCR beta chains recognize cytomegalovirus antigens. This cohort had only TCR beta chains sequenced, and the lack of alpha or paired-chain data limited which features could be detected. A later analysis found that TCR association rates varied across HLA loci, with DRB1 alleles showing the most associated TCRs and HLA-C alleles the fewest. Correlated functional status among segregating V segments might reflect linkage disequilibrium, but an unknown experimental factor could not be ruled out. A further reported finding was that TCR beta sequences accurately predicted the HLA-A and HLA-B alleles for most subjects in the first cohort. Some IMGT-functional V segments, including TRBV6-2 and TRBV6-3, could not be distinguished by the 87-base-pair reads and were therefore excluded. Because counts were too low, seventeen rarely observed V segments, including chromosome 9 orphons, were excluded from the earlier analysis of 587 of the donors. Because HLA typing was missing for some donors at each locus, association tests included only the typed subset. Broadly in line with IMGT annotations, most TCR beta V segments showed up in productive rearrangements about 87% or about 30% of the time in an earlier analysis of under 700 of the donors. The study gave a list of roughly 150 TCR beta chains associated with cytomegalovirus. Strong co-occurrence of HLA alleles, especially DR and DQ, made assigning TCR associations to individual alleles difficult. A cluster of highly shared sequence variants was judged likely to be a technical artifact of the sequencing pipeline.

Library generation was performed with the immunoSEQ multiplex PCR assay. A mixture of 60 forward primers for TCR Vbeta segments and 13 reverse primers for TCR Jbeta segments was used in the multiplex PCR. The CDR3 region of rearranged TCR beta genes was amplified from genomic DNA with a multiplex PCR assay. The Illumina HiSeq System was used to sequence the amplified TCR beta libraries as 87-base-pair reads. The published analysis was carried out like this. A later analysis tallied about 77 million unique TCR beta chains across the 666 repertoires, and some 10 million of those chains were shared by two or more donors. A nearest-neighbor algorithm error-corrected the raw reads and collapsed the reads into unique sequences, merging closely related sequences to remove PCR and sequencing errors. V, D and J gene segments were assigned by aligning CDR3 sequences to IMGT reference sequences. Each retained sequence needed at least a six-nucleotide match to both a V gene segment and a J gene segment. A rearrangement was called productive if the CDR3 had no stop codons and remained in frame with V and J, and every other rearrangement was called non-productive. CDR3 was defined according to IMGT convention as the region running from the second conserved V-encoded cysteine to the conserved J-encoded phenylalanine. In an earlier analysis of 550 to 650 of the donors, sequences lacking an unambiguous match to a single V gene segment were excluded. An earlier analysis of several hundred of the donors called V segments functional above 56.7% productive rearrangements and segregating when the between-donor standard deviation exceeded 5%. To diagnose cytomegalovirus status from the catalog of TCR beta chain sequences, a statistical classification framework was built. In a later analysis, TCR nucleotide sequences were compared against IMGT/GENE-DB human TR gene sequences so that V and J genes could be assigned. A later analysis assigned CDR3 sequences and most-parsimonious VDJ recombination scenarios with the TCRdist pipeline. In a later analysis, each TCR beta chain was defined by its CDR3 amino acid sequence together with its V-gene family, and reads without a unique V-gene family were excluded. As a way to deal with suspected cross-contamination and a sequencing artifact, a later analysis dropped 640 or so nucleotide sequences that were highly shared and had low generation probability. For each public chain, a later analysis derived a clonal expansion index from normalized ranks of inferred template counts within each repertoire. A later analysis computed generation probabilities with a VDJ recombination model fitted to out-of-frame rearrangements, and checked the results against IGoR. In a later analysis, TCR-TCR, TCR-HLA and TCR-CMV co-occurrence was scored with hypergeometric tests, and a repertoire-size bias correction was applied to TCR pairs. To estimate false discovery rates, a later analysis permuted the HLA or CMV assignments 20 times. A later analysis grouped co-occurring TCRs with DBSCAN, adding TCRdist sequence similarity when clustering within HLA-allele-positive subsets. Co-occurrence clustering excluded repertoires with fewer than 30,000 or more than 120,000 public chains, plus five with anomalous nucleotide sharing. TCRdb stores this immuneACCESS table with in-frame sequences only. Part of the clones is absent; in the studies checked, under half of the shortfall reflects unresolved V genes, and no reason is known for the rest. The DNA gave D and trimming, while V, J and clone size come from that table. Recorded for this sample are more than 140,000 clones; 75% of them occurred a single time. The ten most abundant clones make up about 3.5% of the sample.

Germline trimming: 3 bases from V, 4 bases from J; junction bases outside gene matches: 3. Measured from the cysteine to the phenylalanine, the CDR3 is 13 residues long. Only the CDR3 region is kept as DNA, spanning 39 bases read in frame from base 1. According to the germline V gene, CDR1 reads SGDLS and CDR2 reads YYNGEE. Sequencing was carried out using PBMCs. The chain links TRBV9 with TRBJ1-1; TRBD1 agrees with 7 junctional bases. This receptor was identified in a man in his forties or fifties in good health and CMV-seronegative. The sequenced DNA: TGTGCCAGCAGCGCAGAGGGGGCCACTGAAGCTTTCTTT. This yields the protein CASSAEGATEAFF.